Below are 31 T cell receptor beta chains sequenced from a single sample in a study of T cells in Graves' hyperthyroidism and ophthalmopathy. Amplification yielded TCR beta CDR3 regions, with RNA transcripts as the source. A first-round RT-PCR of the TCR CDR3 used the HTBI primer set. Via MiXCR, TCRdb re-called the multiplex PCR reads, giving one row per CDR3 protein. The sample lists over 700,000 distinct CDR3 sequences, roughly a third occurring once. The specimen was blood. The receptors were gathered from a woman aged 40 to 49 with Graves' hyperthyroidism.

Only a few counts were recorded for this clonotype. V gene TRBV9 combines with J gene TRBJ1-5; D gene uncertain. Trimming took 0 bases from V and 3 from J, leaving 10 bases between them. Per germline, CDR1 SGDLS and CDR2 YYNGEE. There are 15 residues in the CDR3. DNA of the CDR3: TGTGCCAGCAGCGTAGGGGTTACGGCCAATCAGCCCCAGCATTTT. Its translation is CASSVGVTANQPQHF.

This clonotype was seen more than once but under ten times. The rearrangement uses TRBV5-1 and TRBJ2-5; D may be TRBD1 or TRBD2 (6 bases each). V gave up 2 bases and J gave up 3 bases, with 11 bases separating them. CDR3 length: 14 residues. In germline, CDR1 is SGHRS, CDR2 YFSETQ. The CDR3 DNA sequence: TGCGCCAGCAGCTTCGCGGGACAAGAAGAGACCCAGTACTTC. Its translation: CASSFAGQEETQYF.

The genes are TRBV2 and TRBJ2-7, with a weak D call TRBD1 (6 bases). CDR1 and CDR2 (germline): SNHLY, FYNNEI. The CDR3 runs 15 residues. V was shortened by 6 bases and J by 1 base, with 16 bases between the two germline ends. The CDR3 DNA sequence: TGTGCCAGCAGCCGTACTCTACAGGGTTCCTACGAGCAGTACTTC. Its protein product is CASSRTLQGSYEQYF. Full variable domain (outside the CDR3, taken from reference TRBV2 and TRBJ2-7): EPEVTQTPSHQVTQMGQEVILRCVPISNHLYFYWYRQILGQKVEFLVSFYNNEISEKSEIFDDQFSVERPDGSNFTLKIRSTKLEDSAMYFCASSRTLQGSYEQYFGPGTRLTVT.

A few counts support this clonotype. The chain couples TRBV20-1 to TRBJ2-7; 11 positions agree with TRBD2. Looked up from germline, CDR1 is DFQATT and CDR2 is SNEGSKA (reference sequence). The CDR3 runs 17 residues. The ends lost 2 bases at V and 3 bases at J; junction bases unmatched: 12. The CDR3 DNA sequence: TGCAGTGCTAGACGGAGTAGCGGGGGGGCCTCAGGCTACGAGCAGTACTTC. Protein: CSARRSSGGASGYEQYF.

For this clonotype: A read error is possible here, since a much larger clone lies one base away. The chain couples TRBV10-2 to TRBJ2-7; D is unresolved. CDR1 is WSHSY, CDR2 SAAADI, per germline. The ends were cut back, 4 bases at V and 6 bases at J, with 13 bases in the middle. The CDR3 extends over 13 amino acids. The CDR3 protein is CASSAYRTCEQYF. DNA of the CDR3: TGCGCCAGCAGTGCTTACAGAACCTGCGAGCAGTACTTC.

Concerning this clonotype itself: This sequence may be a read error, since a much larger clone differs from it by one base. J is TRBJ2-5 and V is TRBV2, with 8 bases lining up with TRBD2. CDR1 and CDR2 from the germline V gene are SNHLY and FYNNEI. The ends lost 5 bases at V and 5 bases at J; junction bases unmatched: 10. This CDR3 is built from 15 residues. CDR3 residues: CASSWTGGGRETQYF. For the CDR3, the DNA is TGTGCCAGCAGTTGGACTGGCGGGGGGCGGGAGACCCAGTACTTC.

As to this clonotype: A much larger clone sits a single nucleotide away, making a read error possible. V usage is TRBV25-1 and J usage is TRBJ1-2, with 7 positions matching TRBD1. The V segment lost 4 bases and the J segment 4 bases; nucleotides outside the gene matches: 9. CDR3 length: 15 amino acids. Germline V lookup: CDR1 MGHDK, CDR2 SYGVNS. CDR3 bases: TGTGCCAGCAGTGGGGGTCCAGGGGGGGTCTATGGCTACACCTTC. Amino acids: CASSGGPGGVYGYTF.

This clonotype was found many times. CDR3 DNA: TGTGCCAGCAGTTACCCGATAAGGGGGCTCGAGGAAAAACTGTTTTTT. It codes for CASSYPIRGLEEKLFF. This sequence joins TRBV7-9 and TRBJ1-4, with 7 bases lining up with TRBD1. The CDR3 is made up of 16 amino acids. Germline V gene data show CDR1 as SEHNR and CDR2 as FQNEAQ (reference sequence). V was clipped by 6 bases and J by 8 bases; unmatched bases: 15.

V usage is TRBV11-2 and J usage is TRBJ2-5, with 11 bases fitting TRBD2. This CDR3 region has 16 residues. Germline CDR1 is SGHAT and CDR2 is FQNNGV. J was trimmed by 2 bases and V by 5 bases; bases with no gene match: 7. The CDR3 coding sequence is TGTGCCAGCAGCCAAGTAGCGGGGGGGCAACAAGAGACCCAGTACTTC. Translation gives CASSQVAGGQQETQYF.

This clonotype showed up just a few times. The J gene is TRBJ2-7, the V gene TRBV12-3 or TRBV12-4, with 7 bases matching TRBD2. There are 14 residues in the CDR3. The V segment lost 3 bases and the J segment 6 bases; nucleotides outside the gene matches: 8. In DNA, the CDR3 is TGTGCCAGCAGTTTCCGGGGGGATCCGGGCGAGCAGTACTTC. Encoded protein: CASSFRGDPGEQYF.

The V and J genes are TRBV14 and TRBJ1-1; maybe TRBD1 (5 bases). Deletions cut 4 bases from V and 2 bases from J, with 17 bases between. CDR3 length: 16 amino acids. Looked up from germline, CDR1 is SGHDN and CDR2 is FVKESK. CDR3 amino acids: CASSPQGGRYNTEAFF. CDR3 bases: TGTGCCAGCAGCCCTCAGGGAGGCCGGTATAACACTGAAGCTTTCTTT.

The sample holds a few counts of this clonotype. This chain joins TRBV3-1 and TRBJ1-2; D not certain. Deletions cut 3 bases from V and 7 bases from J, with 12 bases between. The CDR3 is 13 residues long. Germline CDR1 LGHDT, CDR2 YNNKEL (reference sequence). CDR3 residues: CASSQTESGGYTF. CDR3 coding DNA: TGTGCCAGCAGCCAGACTGAGAGTGGTGGCTACACCTTC.

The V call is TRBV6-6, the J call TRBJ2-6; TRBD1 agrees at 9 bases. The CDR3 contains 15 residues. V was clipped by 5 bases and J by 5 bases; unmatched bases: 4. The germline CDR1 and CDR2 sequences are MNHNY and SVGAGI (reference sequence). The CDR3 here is CASSNTGGWANVLTF. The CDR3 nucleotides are TGTGCCAGCAGTAATACAGGGGGCTGGGCCAACGTCCTGACTTTC.

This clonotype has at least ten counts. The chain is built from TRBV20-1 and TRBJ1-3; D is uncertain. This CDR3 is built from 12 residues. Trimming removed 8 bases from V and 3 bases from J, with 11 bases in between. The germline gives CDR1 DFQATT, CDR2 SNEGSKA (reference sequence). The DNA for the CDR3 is TGCAGTACCACGGGATATGGAAACACCATATATTTT. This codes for CSTTGYGNTIYF.

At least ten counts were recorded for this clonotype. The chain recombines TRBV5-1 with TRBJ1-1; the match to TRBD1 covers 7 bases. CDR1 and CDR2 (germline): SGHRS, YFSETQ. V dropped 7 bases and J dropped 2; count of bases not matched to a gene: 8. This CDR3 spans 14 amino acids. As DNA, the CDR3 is TGCGCCAGCCGCGAGGGGGCGGGTAACACTGAAGCTTTCTTT. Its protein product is CASREGAGNTEAFF.

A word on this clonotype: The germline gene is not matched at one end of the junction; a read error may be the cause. The DNA for the CDR3 is TGTGCCAGCAGCGGACAGGGGTACACCGGGGAGCTGCTTTTT. Its translation: CASSGQGYTGELLF. This sequence joins TRBV5-6 and TRBJ2-2, with TRBD1 identical over 9 bases. Germline lookup yields CDR1 SGHDT and CDR2 YYEEEE. The length of the CDR3 is 14 residues. Full variable domain (missing parts from reference TRBV5-6 and TRBJ2-2): DAGVTQSPTHLIKTRGQQVTLRCSPKSGHDTVSWYQQALGQGPQFIFQYYEEEERQRGNFPDRFSGHQFPNYSSELNVNALLLGDSALYLCASSGQGYTGELLFGEGSRLTVL.

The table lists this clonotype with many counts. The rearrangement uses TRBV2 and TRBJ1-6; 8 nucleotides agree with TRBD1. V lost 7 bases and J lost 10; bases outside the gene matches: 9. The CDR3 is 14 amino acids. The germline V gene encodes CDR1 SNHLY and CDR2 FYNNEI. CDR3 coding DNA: TGTGCCAGCAAGATACAGGGGGAATCCTCACCCCTCCACTTT. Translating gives CASKIQGESSPLHF.

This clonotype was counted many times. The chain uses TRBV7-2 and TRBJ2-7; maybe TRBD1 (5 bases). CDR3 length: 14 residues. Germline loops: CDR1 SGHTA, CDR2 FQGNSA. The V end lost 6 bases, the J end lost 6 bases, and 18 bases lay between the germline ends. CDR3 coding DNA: TGTGCCAGCAGTTCGTATGCAGGGTCGTCCGAGCAGTACTTC. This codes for CASSSYAGSSEQYF.

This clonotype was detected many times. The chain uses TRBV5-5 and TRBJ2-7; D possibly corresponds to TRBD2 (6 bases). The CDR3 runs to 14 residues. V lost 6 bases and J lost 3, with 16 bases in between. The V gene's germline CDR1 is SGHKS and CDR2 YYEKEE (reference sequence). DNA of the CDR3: TGTGCCAGCAAGAAGGGGACTGGGTACTACGAGCAGTACTTC. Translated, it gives CASKKGTGYYEQYF.

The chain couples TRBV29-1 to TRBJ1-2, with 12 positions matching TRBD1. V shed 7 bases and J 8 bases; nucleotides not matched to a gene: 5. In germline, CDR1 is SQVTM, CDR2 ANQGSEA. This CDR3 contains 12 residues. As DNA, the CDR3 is TGCAGCGCGGGACAGGGGGCGAGCGGCTACACCTTC. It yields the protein CSAGQGASGYTF.

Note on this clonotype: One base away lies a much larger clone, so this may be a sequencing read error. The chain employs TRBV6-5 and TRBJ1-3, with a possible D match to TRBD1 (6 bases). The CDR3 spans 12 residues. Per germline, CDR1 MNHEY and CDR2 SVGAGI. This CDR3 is CAISYSTGSTDF. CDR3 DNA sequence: TGTGCCATCAGTTACTCGACAGGCTCAACCGATTTT.

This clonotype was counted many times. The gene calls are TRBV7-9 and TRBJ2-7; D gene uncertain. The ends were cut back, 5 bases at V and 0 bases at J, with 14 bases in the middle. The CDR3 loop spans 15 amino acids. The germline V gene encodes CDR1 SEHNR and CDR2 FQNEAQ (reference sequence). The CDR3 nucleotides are TGTGCCAGCAGCGTTAACGCCGGTCCCTCCTACGAGCAGTACTTC. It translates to CASSVNAGPSYEQYF.

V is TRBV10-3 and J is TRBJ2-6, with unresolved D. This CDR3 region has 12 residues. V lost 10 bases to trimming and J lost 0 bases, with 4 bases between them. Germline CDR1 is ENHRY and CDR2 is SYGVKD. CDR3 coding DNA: TGTGCCACTGTCTCTGGGGCCAACGTCCTGACTTTC. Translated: CATVSGANVLTF.

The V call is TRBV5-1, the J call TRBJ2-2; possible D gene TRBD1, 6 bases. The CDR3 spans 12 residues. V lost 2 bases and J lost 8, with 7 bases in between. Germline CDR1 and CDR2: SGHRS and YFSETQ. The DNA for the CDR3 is TGCGCCAGCAGCTTACAGGGTGGGGAGCTGTTTTTT. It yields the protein CASSLQGGELFF.

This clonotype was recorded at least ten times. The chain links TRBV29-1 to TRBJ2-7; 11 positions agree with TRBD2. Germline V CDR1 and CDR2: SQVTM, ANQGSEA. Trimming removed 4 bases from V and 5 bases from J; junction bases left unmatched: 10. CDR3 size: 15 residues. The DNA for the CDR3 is TGCAGCGTTGCCCGCCTAGCGGGAGGTCAGGACGAGCAGTACTTC. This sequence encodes CSVARLAGGQDEQYF.

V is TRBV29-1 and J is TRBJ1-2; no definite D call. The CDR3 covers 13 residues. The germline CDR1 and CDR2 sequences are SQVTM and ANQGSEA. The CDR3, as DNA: TGCACCACCACTAGGAACCTCTTTGAGGGCTACACCTTC. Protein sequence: CTTTRNLFEGYTF.

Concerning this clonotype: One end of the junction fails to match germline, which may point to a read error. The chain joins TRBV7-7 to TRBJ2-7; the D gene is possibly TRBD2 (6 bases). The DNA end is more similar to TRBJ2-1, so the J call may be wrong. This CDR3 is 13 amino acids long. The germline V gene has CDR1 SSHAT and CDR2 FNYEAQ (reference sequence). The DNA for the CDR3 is TGTGCTAGCAGCTCAGAAAGGGGAGGTGTGCAGTTCTTC. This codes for CASSSERGGVQFF.

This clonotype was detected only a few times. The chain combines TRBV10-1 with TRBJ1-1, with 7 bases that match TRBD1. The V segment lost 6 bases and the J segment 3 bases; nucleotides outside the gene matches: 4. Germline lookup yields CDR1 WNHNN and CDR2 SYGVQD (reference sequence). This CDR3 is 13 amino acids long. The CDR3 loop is CASRPDRDTEAFF. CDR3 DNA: TGCGCCAGCAGACCCGACAGGGACACTGAAGCTTTCTTT.

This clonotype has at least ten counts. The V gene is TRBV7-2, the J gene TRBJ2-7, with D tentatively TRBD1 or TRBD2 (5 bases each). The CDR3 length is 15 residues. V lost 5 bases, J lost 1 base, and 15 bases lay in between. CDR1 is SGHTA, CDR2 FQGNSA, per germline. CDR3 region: CASSPRDAHSYEQYF. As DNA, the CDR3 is TGTGCCAGCAGCCCGAGGGACGCTCATTCCTACGAGCAGTACTTC.

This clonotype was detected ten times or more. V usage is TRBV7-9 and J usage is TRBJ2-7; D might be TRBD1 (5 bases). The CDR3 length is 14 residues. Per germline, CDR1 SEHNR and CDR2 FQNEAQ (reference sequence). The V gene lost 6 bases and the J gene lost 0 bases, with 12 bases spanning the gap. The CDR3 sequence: CASRSSRDSYEQYF. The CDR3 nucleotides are TGTGCCAGCAGAAGTTCCAGGGACTCCTACGAGCAGTACTTC.

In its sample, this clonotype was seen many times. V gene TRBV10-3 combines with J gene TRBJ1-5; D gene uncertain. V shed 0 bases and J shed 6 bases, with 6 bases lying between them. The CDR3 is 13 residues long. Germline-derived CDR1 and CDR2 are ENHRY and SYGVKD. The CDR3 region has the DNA TGTGCCATCAGTGAGTCGCTGGGTCAGCCCCAGCATTTT. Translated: CAISESLGQPQHF.